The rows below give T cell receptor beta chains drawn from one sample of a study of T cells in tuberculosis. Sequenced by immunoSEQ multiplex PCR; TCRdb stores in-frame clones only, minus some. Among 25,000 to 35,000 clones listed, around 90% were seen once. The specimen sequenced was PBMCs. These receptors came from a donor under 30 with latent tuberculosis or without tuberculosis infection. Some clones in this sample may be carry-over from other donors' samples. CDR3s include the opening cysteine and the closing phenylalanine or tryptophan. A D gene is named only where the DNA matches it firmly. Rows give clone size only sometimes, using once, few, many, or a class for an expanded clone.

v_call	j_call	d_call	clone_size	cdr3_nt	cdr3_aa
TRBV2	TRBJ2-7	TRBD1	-	TGTGCCAGCAGGCGCCAGGGGGCCTACGAGCAGTACTTC	CASRRQGAYEQYF
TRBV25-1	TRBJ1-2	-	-	TGTGCCAGCAGTGGGGGGGAGGTTGGCTACACCTTC	CASSGGEVGYTF
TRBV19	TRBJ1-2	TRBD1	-	TGTGCCAGTAGTATCCTACGGGGACAGGGCTACGGCTACACCTTC	CASSILRGQGYGYTF
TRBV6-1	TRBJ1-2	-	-	TGTGCCAGCAGTGAATCGAAACAGGGATTTTATGGCTACACCTTC	CASSESKQGFYGYTF
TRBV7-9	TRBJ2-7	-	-	TGTGCCAGCCGATCTGGAGGGGAGCAGTACTTC	CASRSGGEQYF
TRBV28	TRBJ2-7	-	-	TGTGCCAGCAGTTTAACAGGCTTTAAGTCCTACGAGCAGTACTTC	CASSLTGFKSYEQYF
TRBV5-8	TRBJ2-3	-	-	TGTGCCAGAAAGCGGCGGGGAAGCACAGATACGCAGTATTTT	CARKRRGSTDTQYF
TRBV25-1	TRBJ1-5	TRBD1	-	TGTGCCAGCAGCGATGGACAGGGCCAGCATTTT	CASSDGQGQHF
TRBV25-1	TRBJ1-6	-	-	TGTGCCAGCAGTGATGGGACATACGGCAATTCACCCCTCCACTTT	CASSDGTYGNSPLHF
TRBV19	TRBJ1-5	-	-	TGTGCCAGTCGCCCGGGGAGGGGTGTCCGACCATTCAATCAGCCCCAGCATTTT	CASRPGRGVRPFNQPQHF
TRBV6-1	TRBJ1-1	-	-	TGTGCCAGCAGTGTGCAGGGATCCACTGAAGCTTTCTTT	CASSVQGSTEAFF
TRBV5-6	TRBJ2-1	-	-	TGTGCCAGCAGCACATATACATGGGCCTCCTACAATGAGCAGTTCTTC	CASSTYTWASYNEQFF
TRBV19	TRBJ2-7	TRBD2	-	TGTGCCAGTAGTATAAGGCGGGGGAGCTACGAGCAGTACTTC	CASSIRRGSYEQYF
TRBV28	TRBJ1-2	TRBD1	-	TGTGCCAGCAGCTTCACGCTGGGACAGGGGAGGGATGGCTACACCTTC	CASSFTLGQGRDGYTF
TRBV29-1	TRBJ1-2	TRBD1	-	TGCAGCGTTGAAGATCTGGACAGGGAGTCCTATGGCTACACCTTC	CSVEDLDRESYGYTF
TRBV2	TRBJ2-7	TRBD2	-	TGTGCCAGCAGGGGCGGGGGGGAAGAGCAGTACTTC	CASRGGGEEQYF
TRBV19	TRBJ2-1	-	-	TGTGCCAGTATGGGTCGGTGGGGGCGCTCCTACAATGAGCAGTTCTTC	CASMGRWGRSYNEQFF
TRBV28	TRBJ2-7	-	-	TGTGCCAGCAGTCGCGGGACTTTTCTCTACGAGCAGTACTTC	CASSRGTFLYEQYF
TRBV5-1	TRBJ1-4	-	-	TGCGCCAGCAGCTTGGGGCAGGGGAATGAAAAACTGTTTTTT	CASSLGQGNEKLFF
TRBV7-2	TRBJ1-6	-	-	TGTGCCAGCAGCCAGACAAACTCACCCCTCCACTTT	CASSQTNSPLHF
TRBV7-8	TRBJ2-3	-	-	TGTGCCAGCAGCCTAGGACGGACAAGGGATACGCAGTATTTT	CASSLGRTRDTQYF
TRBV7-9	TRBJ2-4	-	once	TGTGCCAGCAGCTTTGATTCCGGGGGTAACAAAAACATTCAGTACTTC	CASSFDSGGNKNIQYF
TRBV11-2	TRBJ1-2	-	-	TGTGCCAGCAGCTTAGATCCTGGCGGGTGGGGTGGCTACACCTTC	CASSLDPGGWGGYTF
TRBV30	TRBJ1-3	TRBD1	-	TGTGCCTGGAGGGGGACAGGGGCTGGAAACACCATATATTTT	CAWRGTGAGNTIYF
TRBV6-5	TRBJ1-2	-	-	TGTGCCAGCAGTTACGACAGTAGCTATGGCTACACCTTC	CASSYDSSYGYTF
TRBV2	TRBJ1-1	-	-	TGTGCCAGCAGTGCTCAGGGAGGGCGGACTGAAGCTTTCTTT	CASSAQGGRTEAFF
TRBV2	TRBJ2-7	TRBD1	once	TGTGCCAGCAGTGAGCAGAACAGGGGCCACATCGCCTACGAGCAGTACTTC	CASSEQNRGHIAYEQYF
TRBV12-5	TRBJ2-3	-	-	TGTGCTAGTACCCTGGGACTGAGCACAGATACGCAGTATTTT	CASTLGLSTDTQYF
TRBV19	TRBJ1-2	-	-	TGTGCCAGTAGGAGTAATACTAACTATGGCTACACCTTC	CASRSNTNYGYTF
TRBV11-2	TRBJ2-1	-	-	TGTGCCAGCAGCTTAGATCGTGGGGCAGGGGACAATGAGCAGTTCTTC	CASSLDRGAGDNEQFF
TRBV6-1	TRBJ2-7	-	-	TGTGCCAGCGGGGGGATTGTCTACGAGCAGTACTTC	CASGGIVYEQYF
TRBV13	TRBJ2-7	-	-	TGTGCCAGCAGCCGTAGACTCCAGGGTCGACACGAGCAGTACTTC	CASSRRLQGRHEQYF
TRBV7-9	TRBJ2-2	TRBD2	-	TGTGCCAGCACCTGGTTTAGCGGGAGCAGCGCCGGGGAGCTGTTTTTT	CASTWFSGSSAGELFF
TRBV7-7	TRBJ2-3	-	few	TGTGCCAGCAGCTTAACGGGAGTGGCAGATACGCAGTATTTT	CASSLTGVADTQYF
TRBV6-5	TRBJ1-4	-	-	TGTGCCAGCACAGGGGCCCCTAATGAAAAACTGTTTTTT	CASTGAPNEKLFF
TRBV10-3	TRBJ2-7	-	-	TGTGCCATCAGTCTGGGACTTGCCGATTACGAGCAGTACTTC	CAISLGLADYEQYF
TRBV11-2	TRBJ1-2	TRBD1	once	TGTGCCAGCAGCCCGACAGGGGATGGCTACACCTTC	CASSPTGDGYTF
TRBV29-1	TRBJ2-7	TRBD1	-	TGCAGCGTTGGAGATACAGGGGGCAAATACGAGCAGTACTTC	CSVGDTGGKYEQYF
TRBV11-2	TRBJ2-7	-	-	TGTGCCAGCTCTGGGCAGACCTACGAGCAGTACTTC	CASSGQTYEQYF
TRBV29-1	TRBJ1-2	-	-	TGCAGCGCCCGTTCAGGGGAGGGTAACGGCTACACCTTC	CSARSGEGNGYTF
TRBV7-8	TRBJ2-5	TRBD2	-	TGTGCCAGCAGCCCAAGGGCTAGCGGGAGAGGTAGCCAAGAGACCCAGTACTTC	CASSPRASGRGSQETQYF
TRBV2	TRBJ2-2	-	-	TGTGCCAGCAGAGAGCAGGGGCAAACCGGGGAGCTGTTTTTT	CASREQGQTGELFF
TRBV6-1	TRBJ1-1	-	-	TGTGCCAGCAGTGAAGCAGGGGCTAGAACTGAAGCTTTCTTT	CASSEAGARTEAFF
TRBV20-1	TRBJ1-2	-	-	TGCAGTGCTATTGCGGGCTATGGCTACACCTTC	CSAIAGYGYTF
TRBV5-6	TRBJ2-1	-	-	TGTGCCAGCAGCCTGGACAGCAACTACAATGAGCAGTTCTTC	CASSLDSNYNEQFF